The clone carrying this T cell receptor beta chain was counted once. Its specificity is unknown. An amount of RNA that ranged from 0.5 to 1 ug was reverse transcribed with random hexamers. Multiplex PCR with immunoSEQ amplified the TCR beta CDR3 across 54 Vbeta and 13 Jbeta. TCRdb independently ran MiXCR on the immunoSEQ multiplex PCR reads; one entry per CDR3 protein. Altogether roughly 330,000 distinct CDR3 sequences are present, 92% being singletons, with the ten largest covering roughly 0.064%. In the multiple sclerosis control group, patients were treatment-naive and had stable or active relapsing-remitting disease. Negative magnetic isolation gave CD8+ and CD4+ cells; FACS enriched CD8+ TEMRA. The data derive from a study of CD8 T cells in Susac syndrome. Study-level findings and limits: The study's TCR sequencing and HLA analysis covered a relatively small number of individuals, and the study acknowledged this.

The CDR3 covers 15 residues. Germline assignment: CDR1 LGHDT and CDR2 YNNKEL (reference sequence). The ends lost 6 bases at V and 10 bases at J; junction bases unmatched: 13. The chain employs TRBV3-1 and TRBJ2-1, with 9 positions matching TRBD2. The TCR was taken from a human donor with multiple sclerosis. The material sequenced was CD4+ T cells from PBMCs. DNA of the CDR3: TGTGCCAGCAGTCCCCGGATAGCGGGAGTCGGCGAGCAGTTCTTC. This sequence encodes CASSPRIAGVGEQFF.